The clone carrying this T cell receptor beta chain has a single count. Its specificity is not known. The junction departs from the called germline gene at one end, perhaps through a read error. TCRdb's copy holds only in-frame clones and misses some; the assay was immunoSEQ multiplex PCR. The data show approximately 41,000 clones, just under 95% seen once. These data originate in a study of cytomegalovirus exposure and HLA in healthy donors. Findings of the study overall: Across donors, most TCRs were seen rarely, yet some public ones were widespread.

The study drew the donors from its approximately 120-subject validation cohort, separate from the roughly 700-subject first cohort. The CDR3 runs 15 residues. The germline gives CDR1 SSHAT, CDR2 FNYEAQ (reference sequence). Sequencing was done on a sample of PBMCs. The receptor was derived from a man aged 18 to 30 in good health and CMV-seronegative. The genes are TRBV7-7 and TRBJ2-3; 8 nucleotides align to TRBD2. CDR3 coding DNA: TGTGCTAGCAGCCGGGGACTAGTGAAAGAAGATACGCAGTATTTT. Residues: CASSRGLVKEDTQYF.